This entry lists 19 T cell receptor beta chains sequenced from one sample in a study of T cells in tuberculosis (dated by TCRdb to about 2018). Receptors were amplified or captured by the immunoSEQ multiplex PCR assay. In its TCRdb copy, this immuneACCESS table keeps in-frame sequences only and misses some clones. Where compared with another copy, unresolved V genes explain less than half of these, and the others have no known cause. This sample holds 45,000 or so clones; about 95% were observed only once. The ten largest account for 7% to 9% of the sample. The sample taken for sequencing was PBMCs. The receptors come from a donor under 30 with latent tuberculosis or without tuberculosis infection.

For the CDR3, the DNA is TGTGCCAGCAGCGTAGGGAGCGAGGGCTTGTACGAGCAGTACTTC. Translating gives CASSVGSEGLYEQYF. The chain joins TRBV9 to TRBJ2-7, with D possibly matching TRBD2 (5 bases). This CDR3 spans 15 amino acids. Germline CDR1 and CDR2: SGDLS and YYNGEE. Trimming stripped 0 bases from V and 4 bases from J, with 14 bases between.

The chain recombines TRBV6-1 with TRBJ1-4, with D maybe TRBD1 (6 bases). The CDR3 loop spans 15 amino acids. CDR1 and CDR2 (germline): MNHNS, SASEGT. The germline V and J ends were trimmed by 3 bases and 8 bases, with 16 bases remaining between them. CDR3 sequence: CASSDAGAGTEKLFF. Written as DNA, the CDR3 is TGTGCCAGCAGTGACGCAGGGGCCGGCACGGAAAAACTGTTTTTT.

This chain joins TRBV14 and TRBJ1-6; no reliable D call. V was clipped by 4 bases and J by 11 bases, with 12 bases between them. The CDR3 is 13 residues long. Germline loops: CDR1 SGHDN, CDR2 FVKESK. CDR3 amino acids: CASSLSSGTPLHF. As DNA, the CDR3 is TGTGCCAGCAGCCTTTCTTCCGGGACACCCCTCCACTTT. Supplemented by reference TRBV14 and TRBJ1-6, the full variable domain reads EAGVTQFPSHSVIEKGQTVTLRCDPISGHDNLYWYRRVMGKEIKFLLHFVKESKQDESGMPNNRFLAERTGGTYSTLKVQPAELEDSGVYFCASSLSSGTPLHFGNGTRLTVT.

This chain connects TRBV5-1 to TRBJ1-1; TRBD1 matches at 8 bases. The germline CDR1 and CDR2 sequences are SGHRS and YFSETQ. The CDR3 sequence is 18 residues long. Trimming cost V 3 bases and J 0 bases; bases outside gene matches: 13. The CDR3 here is CASSWGGQVGRMNTEAFF. Here the CDR3 DNA reads TGCGCCAGCAGCTGGGGGGGACAGGTAGGTCGGATGAACACTGAAGCTTTCTTT.

The chain links TRBV5-1 to TRBJ1-2, with 7 positions matching TRBD1. Losses at the gene ends were 0 bases for V and 4 bases for J; bases not matched to a gene: 12. The CDR3 contains 17 residues. CDR1 SGHRS and CDR2 YFSETQ come from the germline V gene. The CDR3 spells CASSLGQGIVSGYGYTF. The CDR3 region has the DNA TGCGCCAGCAGCTTGGGACAGGGAATCGTATCGGGCTATGGCTACACCTTC.

The J gene is TRBJ1-2, the V gene TRBV6-5; D remains unclear. V lost 6 bases and J lost 8, with 19 bases in between. This CDR3 spans 14 amino acids. Germline assignment: CDR1 MNHEY and CDR2 SVGAGI. CDR3 region: CASRPSGRVGGYTF. The CDR3 nucleotides read TGTGCCAGCAGACCCTCGGGGAGGGTAGGAGGCTACACCTTC.

In this sample, this clone turned up once. The DNA of the CDR3 is TGTGCCAGCAGCTTAGCGGGGACAGGAGCAGGGGAAGCTTTCTTT. It encodes CASSLAGTGAGEAFF. The chain employs TRBV7-6 and TRBJ1-1; TRBD1 matches 8 bases. Looked up from germline, CDR1 is SGHVS and CDR2 is FNYEAQ. The CDR3 is made up of 15 amino acids. J gave up 8 bases and V 0 bases, and 8 bases lay outside the gene matches.

The J gene is TRBJ1-4, the V gene TRBV5-8; D not resolved. CDR1 and CDR2 from the germline V gene are SGHTS and YDEGEE. V was cut by 1 base and J by 8 bases, with 9 bases left in between. The length of the CDR3 is 13 residues. DNA for the CDR3: TGTGCCAGCAGCTTGAGAGGATGGGAAAAACTGTTTTTT. The encoded protein is CASSLRGWEKLFF.

This sequence joins TRBV5-6 and TRBJ1-2; 9 positions agree with TRBD1. The CDR3 sequence is 15 residues long. V lost 4 bases and J lost 4; bases outside the gene matches: 8. Germline CDR1 SGHDT, CDR2 YYEEEE. CDR3: CASSQLMDRGYGYTF. Written as DNA, the CDR3 is TGTGCCAGCAGCCAGTTGATGGACAGGGGCTATGGCTACACCTTC.

This chain links TRBV30 with TRBJ2-6, with D possibly TRBD1 on 6 matching bases. Looked up from germline, CDR1 is GTSNPN and CDR2 is SVGIG (reference sequence). This CDR3 has 15 amino acids. V shed 2 bases and J shed 2 bases, with 10 bases lying between them. The CDR3 DNA follows: TGTGCCTGGAGTACAGGGAGCCCTGGGGCCAACGTCCTGACTTTC. Its translation: CAWSTGSPGANVLTF.

The chain carries TRBV18 and TRBJ1-1; 7 bases line up with TRBD1. V trimming: 4 bases; J trimming: 6 bases; junction bases outside the gene matches: 2. The germline gives CDR1 KGHSH, CDR2 LQKENI. This CDR3 has 12 residues. CDR3 region: CASSLGTAEAFF. The CDR3 DNA reads as TGTGCCAGCTCACTAGGGACAGCTGAAGCTTTCTTT.

A single count supports this clone. The rearrangement joins TRBV19 to TRBJ2-1; D is unclear. There are 13 residues in the CDR3. The V and J ends lost 6 bases and 4 bases respectively, with 10 bases between them. Germline lookup yields CDR1 LNHDA and CDR2 SQIVND (reference sequence). The DNA for the CDR3 is TGTGCCAGTAGCAGAGACAAATACAATGAGCAGTTCTTC. It is translated as CASSRDKYNEQFF. Supplemented by reference TRBV19 and TRBJ2-1, the full variable domain reads DGGITQSPKYLFRKEGQNVTLSCEQNLNHDAMYWYRQDPGQGLRLIYYSQIVNDFQKGDIAEGYSVSREKKESFPLTVTSAQKNPTAFYLCASSRDKYNEQFFGPGTRLTVL.

The chain carries TRBV11-2 and TRBJ2-1, with 9 nucleotides matching TRBD1. This CDR3 spans 16 amino acids. CDR1 and CDR2 (germline): SGHAT, FQNNGV. V shed 3 bases and J 4 bases; nucleotides not matched to a gene: 7. The chain's CDR3 is CASSFRGQGNYNEQFF. CDR3 DNA sequence: TGTGCCAGCAGCTTTAGGGGACAGGGAAATTACAATGAGCAGTTCTTC. Filled out from reference TRBV11-2 and TRBJ2-1, the complete variable domain reads EAGVAQSPRYKIIEKRQSVAFWCNPISGHATLYWYQQILGQGPKLLIQFQNNGVVDDSQLPKDRFSAERLKGVDSTLKIQPAKLEDSAVYLCASSFRGQGNYNEQFFGPGTRLTVL.

This rearrangement joins TRBV2 to TRBJ2-7; 7 bases line up with TRBD1. V lost 8 bases and J lost 0; bases outside the gene matches: 10. CDR3 size: 15 residues. Germline CDR1 SNHLY, CDR2 FYNNEI. The DNA for the CDR3 is TGTGCCAGCTTCAAAACAGGGGATAACTCCTACGAGCAGTACTTC. This encodes CASFKTGDNSYEQYF.

The rearrangement links TRBV4-1 to TRBJ2-4; the D gene is possibly TRBD2 (6 bases). Per germline, CDR1 MGHRA and CDR2 YSYEKL. This CDR3 has 15 residues. Trimming stripped 0 bases from V and 4 bases from J, with 10 bases between. CDR3 bases: TGCGCCAGCAGCCAAGAGGAGGGGCGGAAAAACATTCAGTACTTC. It encodes CASSQEEGRKNIQYF.

The chain links TRBV10-1 to TRBJ2-2, with TRBD1 matching over 7 bases. The CDR3 is made up of 17 amino acids. Losses at the gene ends were 1 base for V and 0 bases for J; bases not matched to a gene: 5. Germline CDR1 is WNHNN and CDR2 is SYGVQD (reference sequence). This chain's CDR3 is CASSEWTGNPNTGELFF. CDR3 sequence (DNA): TGCGCCAGCAGTGAGTGGACAGGAAATCCGAACACCGGGGAGCTGTTTTTT.

The chain recombines TRBV4-2 with TRBJ2-7; 8 bases are a match to TRBD1. The CDR3 spans 16 residues. V was pared by 0 bases and J by 3 bases, with 7 bases of the junction left unmatched. Germline V gene data show CDR1 as LGHNA and CDR2 as YNFKEQ. The CDR3 bases are TGTGCCAGCAGCCAAGATTCGGGAGACAGGGGCTACGAGCAGTACTTC. Its translation is CASSQDSGDRGYEQYF.

This chain connects TRBV30 to TRBJ2-1; 9 positions agree with TRBD2. There are 15 residues in the CDR3. Germline CDR1 and CDR2: GTSNPN and SVGIG (reference sequence). With V trimmed by 4 bases and J by 6 bases, 10 bases remained unmatched. DNA of the CDR3: TGTGCCTGGAAATCGTTAGCGGGAGAGGTCAATGAGCAGTTCTTC. As protein: CAWKSLAGEVNEQFF.

The V gene is TRBV9, the J gene TRBJ1-3, with D unresolved. Germline CDR1 is SGDLS and CDR2 is YYNGEE. This CDR3 contains 16 residues. With 4 bases removed from V and 0 bases from J, the gap between germline ends came to 14 bases. CDR3 in amino acids: CASSPPPVNSGNTIYF. The CDR3 DNA is TGTGCCAGCAGCCCACCTCCGGTTAACTCTGGAAACACCATATATTTT. Filled out from reference TRBV9 and TRBJ1-3, the complete variable domain reads DSGVTQTPKHLITATGQRVTLRCSPRSGDLSVYWYQQSLDQGLQFLIQYYNGEERAKGNILERFSAQQFPDLHSELNLSSLELGDSALYFCASSPPPVNSGNTIYFGEGSWLTVV.